What follows are 21 T cell receptor beta chains derived from one specimen sequenced in a study of early T cells in non-severe SARS-CoV-2 infection. TCRdb re-called the 5' RACE reads through MiXCR, storing one row per CDR3 protein. The profile shows some 66,000 distinct CDR3 sequences, approximately 13% of them singletons. The sequenced material came from whole blood. All receptors derive from an adult who was a healthcare worker with PCR-confirmed SARS-CoV-2 infection or an uninfected control (not recorded which).

This chain joins TRBV28 and TRBJ2-7; 9 bases match TRBD1. The CDR3 has 15 residues. Germline V gene lookup returns CDR1 MDHEN and CDR2 SYDVKM. Trimming at V came to 6 bases and at J to 1 base, leaving 7 bases not matched to a gene. Here the CDR3 reads CASSLTGQGSYEQYF. As DNA, the CDR3 is TGTGCCAGCAGCTTAACTGGACAGGGGTCCTACGAGCAGTACTTC.

The chain couples TRBV12-3 or TRBV12-4 to TRBJ1-1; 10 nucleotides agree with TRBD1. This CDR3 has 15 amino acids. The junction had 4 bases not matched to a gene; V was cut back by 6 bases and J by 0 bases. The CDR3, as DNA: TGTGCCAGCAGGGGGACAGGGGCCTTGAACACTGAAGCTTTCTTT. Its translation: CASRGTGALNTEAFF.

The chain links TRBV29-1 to TRBJ2-1; the D is unclear. Germline lookup yields CDR1 SQVTM and CDR2 ANQGSEA. Trimming took off 8 bases at V and 0 bases at J, with 5 bases between the two ends. The CDR3 consists of 11 residues. This chain's CDR3 is CSSLSYNEQFF. DNA for the CDR3: TGCAGCTCCCTCTCCTACAATGAGCAGTTCTTC.

The CDR3 sequence is CSGGASYEQYF. CDR3 nucleotides: TGCAGTGGGGGGGCCTCTTACGAGCAGTACTTC. The V and J genes are TRBV29-1 and TRBJ2-7, with D possibly being TRBD2 (7 bases). CDR1 is SQVTM and CDR2 is ANQGSEA in the germline V gene. The CDR3 is made up of 11 amino acids.

J is TRBJ2-3 and V is TRBV18; no definite D call. Trimming removed 3 bases from V and 4 bases from J, with 14 bases in between. This CDR3 region has 15 residues. Germline-derived CDR1 and CDR2 are KGHSH and LQKENI. CDR3 nucleotide sequence: TGTGCCAGCTCACCCGACCGAAACCCGCCAGATACGCAGTATTTT. Translated: CASSPDRNPPDTQYF.

The chain couples TRBV11-3 to TRBJ2-3; 11 bases are shared with TRBD2. The CDR3 sequence is 15 residues long. Germline trimming cut 3 bases from V and 6 bases from J; bases unmatched to any gene: 5. The germline V gene has CDR1 SGHNT and CDR2 YENEEA. The CDR3, as DNA: TGTGCCAGCAGCTTCAGCCTAGCGGGAGGCGATACGCAGTATTTT. Translating it yields CASSFSLAGGDTQYF.

The chain uses TRBV11-2 and TRBJ2-5, with D perhaps matching TRBD2 (6 bases). The CDR3 runs 13 residues. Germline assignment: CDR1 SGHAT and CDR2 FQNNGV. The V gene lost 2 bases and the J gene lost 3 bases, with 7 bases spanning the gap. In DNA form, the CDR3 reads TGTGCCAGCAGCTTATGGGGGGAAGAGACCCAGTACTTC. It is translated as CASSLWGEETQYF.

The CDR3 DNA is TGTGCCAGCAGCCCGGTGACTATGATGGGCGAGCAGTACTTC. This sequence encodes CASSPVTMMGEQYF. The chain has TRBV7-2 and TRBJ2-7, with D possibly being TRBD2 (5 bases). CDR1 is SGHTA, CDR2 FQGNSA, per germline. Trimming took 5 bases from V and 6 from J, leaving 17 bases between them. This CDR3 region has 14 residues. The whole variable domain, remainder taken from reference TRBV7-2 and TRBJ2-7, is GAGVSQSPSNKVTEKGKDVELRCDPISGHTALYWYRQSLGQGLEFLIYFQGNSAPDKSGLPSDRFSAERTGGSVSTLTIQRTQQEDSAVYLCASSPVTMMGEQYFGPGTRLTVT.

This clonotype showed up just a few times. This chain links TRBV2 with TRBJ2-1; D not resolved. In germline, CDR1 is SNHLY, CDR2 FYNNEI. Trimming removed 6 bases from V and 5 bases from J, with 8 bases in between. The CDR3 runs to 12 residues. CDR3 sequence: CASRERDNEQFF. The DNA for the CDR3 is TGTGCCAGCAGAGAAAGGGACAATGAGCAGTTCTTC.

This clonotype occurred many times. The chain recombines TRBV18 with TRBJ1-3; D gene uncertain. Germline CDR1 and CDR2: KGHSH and LQKENI. The CDR3 is 16 amino acids. The ends were cut back, 2 bases at V and 0 bases at J, with 11 bases in the middle. The CDR3 here is CASSPSRVLSGNTIYF. The DNA for the CDR3 is TGTGCCAGCTCACCATCAAGGGTTCTCTCTGGAAACACCATATATTTT.

This clonotype was detected many times. The chain has TRBV6-5 and TRBJ1-1; a weak D match, TRBD1 (5 bases). The V end was cut by 2 bases, the J end by 1 base, with 11 bases between. Germline V lookup: CDR1 MNHEY, CDR2 SVGAGI. CDR3 size: 15 residues. CDR3 region: CASSYQAQGNTEAFF. For the CDR3, the DNA is TGTGCCAGCAGTTACCAAGCTCAGGGGAACACTGAAGCTTTCTTT.

The chain carries TRBV7-2 and TRBJ2-3; the match to TRBD1 covers 8 bases. The CDR3 sequence is 15 residues long. Trimming at V came to 1 base and at J to 6 bases, leaving 6 bases not matched to a gene. Germline V CDR1 and CDR2: SGHTA, FQGNSA. The chain's CDR3 is CASSLGGRGLDTQYF. The CDR3 coding sequence is TGTGCCAGCAGCTTAGGGGGCAGGGGGCTTGATACGCAGTATTTT. The full variable domain, rest sourced from reference TRBV7-2 and TRBJ2-3, is GAGVSQSPSNKVTEKGKDVELRCDPISGHTALYWYRQSLGQGLEFLIYFQGNSAPDKSGLPSDRFSAERTGGSVSTLTIQRTQQEDSAVYLCASSLGGRGLDTQYFGPGTRLTVL.

This clonotype is deemed large (0.1 to 1%). The rearrangement joins TRBV6-2 or TRBV6-3 to TRBJ2-1; possibly TRBD1 or TRBD2 for D (5 bases each). This CDR3 has 17 amino acids. V lost 2 bases to trimming and J lost 3 bases, with 17 bases between them. Germline CDR1 MNHEY, CDR2 SVGEGT. CDR3 sequence reads: CASSYPGGGSNYNEQFF. CDR3 bases: TGTGCCAGCAGTTACCCGGGTGGGGGATCGAACTACAATGAGCAGTTCTTC.

Remarks on this clonotype: A clone one base away is much larger, so this may be a read error. The genes are TRBV20-1 and TRBJ1-1, with unresolved D. Germline lookup yields CDR1 DFQATT and CDR2 SNEGSKA (reference sequence). CDR3 length equals 12 residues. For the CDR3, the DNA is TGCAGTCCTAGAGAAGGGCACACTGAAGCTTTCTTT. As protein: CSPREGHTEAFF.

Ten or more counts support this clonotype. J is TRBJ2-2 and V is TRBV6-2 or TRBV6-3; D gene ambiguous. The CDR3 runs to 13 residues. Per germline, CDR1 MNHEY and CDR2 SVGEGT. The V gene lost 8 bases and the J gene lost 1 base, with 8 bases spanning the gap. This chain's CDR3 is CASLRQNTGELFF. CDR3 sequence (DNA): TGTGCCAGCCTGAGACAGAACACCGGGGAGCTGTTTTTT.

This clonotype was recorded many times. The rearrangement links TRBV12-3 or TRBV12-4 to TRBJ1-3; D not resolved. Deletions cut 5 bases from V and 4 bases from J, with 3 bases between. The CDR3 covers 11 residues. The CDR3 sequence is CASSRGNTIYF. CDR3 DNA: TGTGCCAGCAGTCGAGGAAACACCATATATTTT.

This clonotype was counted a few times. The rearrangement links TRBV7-9 to TRBJ1-1; 9 bases line up with TRBD1. There are 15 residues in the CDR3. Trimming took 4 bases from V and 1 from J; bases not matched to a gene: 4. Germline values: CDR1 SEHNR, CDR2 FQNEAQ (reference sequence). CDR3 region: CASSSPGQGNTEAFF. The CDR3 nucleotides read TGTGCCAGCAGCTCCCCGGGACAGGGGAACACTGAAGCTTTCTTT.

This clonotype was observed a handful of times. The chain employs TRBV6-1 and TRBJ2-6; the D gene could be TRBD1 or TRBD2 (5 bases each). From germline, CDR1 is MNHNS and CDR2 SASEGT. V dropped 3 bases and J dropped 1 base, with 19 bases sitting between them. The CDR3 has 19 residues. CDR3 sequence (DNA): TGTGCCAGCAGTGAGCCCTCCCCCCGGGGCGGTTCTGGGGCCAACGTCCTGACTTTC. Its translation is CASSEPSPRGGSGANVLTF.

The chain carries TRBV5-4 and TRBJ2-1; TRBD1 matches at 9 bases. Germline V CDR1 and CDR2: SGHNT, YYREEE (reference sequence). The CDR3 runs to 14 residues. V was clipped by 6 bases and J by 5 bases; unmatched bases: 6. The CDR3 DNA sequence: TGTGCCAGCACCGGGACAGGGAGGGACAATGAGCAGTTCTTC. Amino acid sequence: CASTGTGRDNEQFF. The variable domain in full, with the rest retrieved from reference TRBV5-4 and TRBJ2-1, is ETGVTQSPTHLIKTRGQQVTLRCSSQSGHNTVSWYQQALGQGPQFIFQYYREEENGRGNFPPRFSGLQFPNYSSELNVNALELDDSALYLCASTGTGRDNEQFFGPGTRLTVL.

This clonotype was picked up many times. J is TRBJ2-1 and V is TRBV11-1, with 8 bases matching TRBD1. The CDR3 sequence is 14 residues long. Germline V gives CDR1 SGHAT, CDR2 FQDESV (reference sequence). Trimming took 5 bases from V and 5 from J; bases not matched to a gene: 5. The CDR3 loop reads CASSRGQVNNEQFF. CDR3 sequence (DNA): TGTGCCAGCAGCAGGGGACAGGTAAACAATGAGCAGTTCTTC.

CDR3 sequence: CASALPATNEKLFF. For the CDR3, the DNA is TGTGCCAGCGCTTTGCCGGCAACTAATGAAAAACTGTTTTTT. The chain uses TRBV6-1 and TRBJ1-4; D gene unclear. Trimming removed 8 bases from V and 0 bases from J, with 10 bases in between. The germline gives CDR1 MNHNS, CDR2 SASEGT. The CDR3 is 14 amino acids.